The present entry profiles one T cell receptor (beta chain) with its context. This clone was seen more than once but under ten times. The antigen this receptor binds is unknown. No base-level quality is on record; no much larger clone is a single base apart. V and J lose 6 bases and 10 bases, and a span of 16 bases separates them. Per the germline V gene, LGHNT is the CDR1 and FRNRAP is the CDR2. Including cysteine and phenylalanine, the CDR3 has 13 amino acids. The retained sequence is limited to the CDR3, 39 bases, with the frame set at the first base. PBMCs were isolated by density centrifugation and stained for CD3, CD4 and CD8, after which CD4+ and CD8+ T cells were sorted on a FACSAria. Unaffected controls provided scalp biopsies and blood samples. The sample comes from a study of CD8+ T cells in alopecia areata (dated by TCRdb to 2016 to 2018). Some background on the complete study: High-throughput TCRbeta sequencing was used to examine T cell clonal expansion in alopecia areata in both the C3H/HeJ mouse model and human patients. The RNA source kit depended on sample type: the PAXgene miRNA kit for fixed scalp, the miRNeasy kit for PBMCs, and the RNeasy kit for mouse skin. Amplification of TCRbeta CDR3 regions was done by immunoSEQ multiplex PCR using 35 Vbeta forward primers and 13 Jbeta reverse primers. Scalp clonality was compared across normal scalp (n=4), patchy alopecia areata scalp (n=8), and alopecia totalis/universalis scalp (n=8). On the human side, TCRbeta sequencing was run on scalp tissue and on sorted CD4+ and CD8+ peripheral blood T cells from healthy controls and from alopecia areata patients with either patchy or totalis/universalis disease.

The investigation overall reported the following: Higher clonality and more expanded CD8+ clones were observed in lesional scalp than in normal scalp, particularly in alopecia totalis/universalis, a finding suggestive of antigenic drive. Compared with mice, TCR sequences shared between patients were less clear, possibly partly because of HLA diversity across the patient population. Resident alphabeta T cells in normal human skin are also sequenced, complicating scalp TCR repertoire analysis, unlike mouse skin dominated by gammadelta T cells.

Library creation used the immunoSEQ multiplex PCR assay. For TCR sequencing, RNA was extracted from every sample and reverse transcribed into cDNA to serve as template. First-strand cDNA was synthesized with SuperScript III using a 2:1 mix of oligo-dT and random hexamers. A synthetic immune receptor repertoire was used to measure amplification bias, and any remaining bias was corrected computationally. On the study's bioinformatics: Raw reads were preprocessed to remove errors, and CDR3 was defined according to IMGT conventions as the region from the conserved cysteine to phenylalanine. Clonality was calculated as 1 minus Shannon entropy normalized by log2 of the number of productive unique TCRs. CD4 or CD8 identity of scalp clones was inferred by cross-referencing scalp TCRbeta sequences with sorted blood CD4 and CD8 repertoires. What TCRdb holds here is the immuneACCESS table cut down to in-frame rearrangements. Part of the clones is not present; checked against another copy, under half of the missing clones reflect an unresolved V gene, and the others are unexplained. V and J calls plus clone size are reproduced from that table; the DNA served to infer D and trimming. A total of approximately 150,000 clones appear in this sample, 45% to 60% of them only once. The top ten hold approximately 4.3% of the sample.

The chain is made from TRBV12-5 and TRBJ2-1; possibly the D gene is TRBD1, per 7 matching bases. This sequence originates from a human donor in good health. Sequenced sample: CD4+ T cells sorted from blood. The CDR3 region reads CASGPPGGGEQFF. The base sequence is TGTGCTAGTGGACCCCCCGGAGGGGGCGAGCAGTTCTTC.